The subject of this entry is one T cell receptor beta chain. The sample holds one count of this clone. Which antigen it targets is not known. There are no base qualities to consult, and no much larger clone falls within one base. This record comes from a study of blood T cell repertoires in COVID-19 (dated by TCRdb to 2020 to 2021). In terms of the full investigation: Samples covering the acute and convalescent phases of COVID-19 were provided by collaborators in the United States, Italy and Spain. Where available, HLA class I and class II types were taken from metadata supplied by the sample provider and were not determined by assay-based typing. The repertoires were released in a freely available public database meant as a resource for research on the immune response to SARS-CoV-2. The material from the prospective study consisted of cDNA or gDNA derived from T cells, B-cell-depleted T cells, or PBMCs. Samples were obtained from the ongoing ImmuneRACE study (first 160 participants) and from 1,254 subjects provided by 6 global collaborators. Sample metadata almost always included a de-identified subject ID, COVID-19 status, age in years and sex. The dataset comprised deeply sampled blood TCRbeta repertoires from subjects exposed to, actively infected with, or recovered from COVID-19. Overall study results and their limits: The amount of clinical and demographic metadata varied by source and participant and was provided uncurated.

CDR1 SNHLY and CDR2 FYNNEI were looked up in the germline V gene. V is reduced by 2 bases and J by 4 bases, leaving a spacing of 15 bases between them. From the cysteine up to the phenylalanine, the CDR3 has a length of 16 residues. Only CDR3 DNA remains: 48 bases, in frame from the first base. Each collaborating institution followed its own protocols to collect whole blood in K2EDTA tubes. Collaborator samples were shipped for TCRbeta analysis as frozen whole blood, isolated PBMCs, or DNA extracted from either sample type. The immunoSEQ Assay, a bias-controlled multiplex PCR, was used to amplify TCRbeta CDR3 regions from genomic DNA. The study's processing was this. Nucleated cell counts per sample were estimated from amplification of reference gene primers within the assay. To quantify the absolute abundance of each unique TCRbeta CDR3 rearrangement, sequence reads were collapsed and filtered. For each sample, productive Simpson clonality was calculated as the square root of Simpson's diversity index over productive rearrangements. Held by TCRdb, this immuneACCESS table contains in-frame sequences only and omits some clones. Under half of the omission traces to an unresolved V gene where checked; the cause of the rest is unknown. V, J and clone size are taken as reported in that table, and D and trimming were inferred from the DNA itself. The sample table records about 58,000 clones; 70% to 90% of these occur just once. Around 5.1% of the sample is in the top ten clones.

The sequence links TRBV2 to TRBJ1-3; TRBD1 might be the D gene, on 5 matching bases. The sequenced sample was peripheral blood. The clonotype comes from a man aged 40-49 years with active COVID-19. CDR3 region: CASSESSGVRGNTIYF. At the DNA level, the sequence is TGTGCCAGCAGTGAAAGTTCGGGGGTGCGGGGAAACACCATATATTTT.